The subject of this entry is one T cell receptor beta chain. Ten or more counts support this clonotype. Its antigen remains unidentified. Qualities for individual bases were not recorded, and no much larger clone is one base off. Hyperthyroidism patients were newly diagnosed, with disease duration under 2 months, and aged 18 to 65 years. Patients with uncontrolled infections, other autoimmune diseases, pregnancy or lactation were excluded. Diagnoses were established on the basis of clinical symptoms, serum thyroxine and TRAb, thyroid ultrasound, and orbital computed tomography. Blood from progressor patients was drawn when they were first diagnosed with hyperthyroidism, before any ophthalmopathy symptoms appeared. PBMCs were separated from around 9.1 ml of fresh peripheral blood using Ficoll-Paque density gradient centrifugation. Progressor patients were initially diagnosed with Graves' hyperthyroidism and developed ophthalmopathy during follow-up. Total RNA was extracted with Trizol reagent, and quality was checked on an Agilent 2100 Bioanalyzer.

The cysteine opens and the phenylalanine closes a CDR3 of 13 amino acids. The retained sequence is limited to the CDR3, 39 bases, with the frame set at the first base. Trimming removed 9 bases from V and 0 bases from J, leaving 11 bases between the germline ends. CDR1 KGHDR and CDR2 SFDVKD were looked up in the germline V gene. This specimen belongs to a study of T cells in Graves' hyperthyroidism and ophthalmopathy (dated by TCRdb to about 2019). Regarding the study in general: Peripheral blood was collected at initial diagnosis, before any treatment. In six Graves' hyperthyroidism patients, the study also compared T-cell repertoires from thyroid tissue with T-cell repertoires from blood. For training and testing, the roughly 100 patients in the discovery cohort were randomly divided in a 7:3 ratio. After blood sampling, hyperthyroidism patients were treated with methimazole at a starting dose of 30 mg daily, and ophthalmopathy patients were treated with high-dose intravenous methylprednisolone. To identify distinguishing TCR V-J signatures, a discovery cohort of about a hundred patients was used, comprising some 43 with Graves' ophthalmopathy and 57 with stable Graves' hyperthyroidism. Prospective prediction of ophthalmopathy was tested in an independent validation cohort of fewer than 20 hyperthyroidism patients and 17 patients who later progressed to ophthalmopathy. According to the paper, TCR Vbeta CDR3 sequencing was carried out on approximately 140 peripheral blood samples, which came from over 40 ophthalmopathy, around 75 hyperthyroidism and roughly 17 progressor patients. Broader findings and caveats from the paper: Sample size was not statistically predetermined, and investigators were not blinded to group allocation. In validation, progression to ophthalmopathy was predicted by the model with 70.59% sensitivity and about 72% specificity, a median of about 6.8 months before onset. Most expanded thyroid clonotypes (frequency above 0.001) were also found in blood, which suggests that blood repertoires may mirror thyroid immune responses. Ophthalmopathy was separated from stable hyperthyroidism by a 13 V-J signature model, with 85% to 90% sensitivity and 81% to 82% specificity obtained in cross-validation and 80%/75% obtained in testing.

The TCR beta CDR3 regions were amplified from the RNA transcripts. The first round of RT-PCR for the TCR CDR3 was performed with the HTBI primer set and the Qiagen OneStep RT-PCR kit. A second multiplex PCR round built the libraries, followed by size selection and purification. Paired-end sequencing of the libraries was performed with 100 bp reads on an Illumina HiSeq2000. In the paper's pipeline: SOAPnuke was used to process the raw data, throwing out any read that contained adapters or uncalled bases, had a mean Phred below 15, or lacked an exact constant-primer or identifier match. COPE v1.2.5 was used to merge high-quality paired reads, and clonotypes were defined as unique nucleotide sequences. MiTCR v1.1 was used to align clonotypes to the IMGT TRBV, TRBD and TRBJ reference segments. The analysis was restricted to V-J combinations with a frequency above 0.0001, which together covered over 99% of the repertoires. The TCS score was defined as F50 (clonal expansion) divided by E x V (chaos), with BLOSUM62-based TCRdist calculated between CDR3 peptides within each V-J. Welch's t-statistics and random forest reduced just over 500 V-J features to 13, which were used in a naive Bayes classifier (R e1071). In TCRdb, the public reads were trimmed at Q25 with fastp and aligned with MiXCR, with productive beta chains retained. Identical CDR3 protein sequences are pooled into one entry, listed with their most common genes and DNA. Clone size and V and J calls follow TCRdb, not the original study. This sample holds under 350,000 distinct CDR3 sequences; 13% were observed only once. The ten largest clones add up to roughly 7.5% of the sample.

The source is a woman aged 25 to 39 with Graves' hyperthyroidism that later progressed to Graves' ophthalmopathy. This chain is built from TRBV24-1 and TRBJ2-7; the D gene is tentatively TRBD1 or TRBD2, each matching 5 bases. Input material: blood. The CDR3 is CATRGRSSYEQYF. The DNA sequence follows: TGTGCCACCCGGGGCAGGAGCTCCTACGAGCAGTACTTC.